These 18 T cell receptor beta chains were sequenced from one sample in a study of T cells in women clearing cervical HPV infection. Data came from immunoSEQ multiplex PCR; TCRdb stores just in-frame clones and leaves some out. The sample table sets out about 25,000 clones. Sequences were obtained from blood buffy coat. The source of these receptors is a woman aged 18 to 75 with a cervical HPV16 infection that either progressed to CIN3+ or cleared (not recorded which).

As for this clone: The junction departs from germline at one end; a sequencing error may be responsible. From the germline J gene comes the end of the CDR3, since the read stops 3 residues before it. The chain combines TRBV7-9 with TRBJ2-2; D gene ambiguous. The CDR3 spans 15 residues. Germline V gene lookup returns CDR1 SEHNR and CDR2 FQNEAQ (reference sequence). Here the CDR3 reads CASTLSEATNEKLFF. The CDR3 bases that were read are TGTGCCAGCACCTTAAGCGAGGCAACTAATGAAAAG.

About this clone itself: Relative to the germline gene, one junction end is altered; a read error may explain this. The read finishes 3 residues shy of the CDR3 end, and the germline J gene is used to complete it. This chain uses TRBV28 with TRBJ1-1, with a tentative D call TRBD1 (5 bases). Germline assignment: CDR1 MDHEN and CDR2 SYDVKM. CDR3 size: 15 residues. CDR3 bases read: TGTGCCAGCAGTAGGGCAGACAGCCTGAATACTGAA. Protein: CASSRADSLNTE. The whole CDR3 reads CASSRADSLNTEAFF.

Concerning this clone: Read sequence stops 3 residues before the CDR3 end, and the germline J gene provides the missing end. The chain carries TRBV7-3 and TRBJ2-7; no reliable D call. This CDR3 has 15 amino acids. V was shortened by 0 bases and J by 3 bases, with 12 bases between the two germline ends. Germline V gene sequence: CDR1 SGHTA, CDR2 FQGTGA. The CDR3: CASSLTADRGYEQYF. The covered CDR3 bases are TGTGCCAGCAGCTTAACGGCAGATCGAGGCTACGAG.

CDR3 protein: CASTGRDITGELFF. CDR3 DNA (partial): TGTGCCAGCACCGGGCGGGATATAACCGGGGAG. The chain has TRBV12-3 or TRBV12-4 and TRBJ2-2, with TRBD2 as a possible D gene (6 bases). The read finishes 3 residues shy of the CDR3 end, and the germline J gene is used to complete it. CDR3 length: 14 amino acids. V gave up 7 bases and J gave up 5 bases, with 14 bases separating them.

In regard to this clone: The missing CDR3 end, 3 residues past where the read stops, is filled in from the germline J gene. V is TRBV5-1 and J is TRBJ2-7; TRBD2 matches 8 bases. Per the germline V gene, CDR1 is SGHRS and CDR2 is YFSETQ. The CDR3 runs 15 residues. V was clipped by 3 bases and J by 3 bases; unmatched bases: 8. The part of the CDR3 DNA that was read is TGCGCCAGCAGCTACGCTACTAGCGGCTTCTACGAG. Translated, it gives CASSYATSGFYE. Given in full, the CDR3 is CASSYATSGFYEQYF.

The CDR3 bases that were read are TGTGCCAGCAGCTCGGGACTAGCGGGGGGCACAGATACG. Translating it yields CASSSGLAGGTDT. The complete CDR3 sequence is CASSSGLAGGTDTQYF. The V gene is TRBV7-6, the J gene TRBJ2-3; 14 positions match TRBD2. Read sequence stops 3 residues before the CDR3 end, and the germline J gene provides the missing end. Germline V gene data show CDR1 as SGHVS and CDR2 as FNYEAQ. With 4 bases clipped from V and 1 base from J, the junction kept 1 base outside the gene matches. This CDR3 is built from 16 residues.

About this clone: The read terminates 3 residues ahead of where the CDR3 ends, so the germline J gene completes it. The V call is TRBV6-1, the J call TRBJ2-7, with TRBD1 identical over 9 bases. With V trimmed by 0 bases and J by 1 base, 1 base remained unmatched. The CDR3 spans 15 residues. The V gene's germline CDR1 is MNHNS and CDR2 SASEGT. This chain's CDR3 is CASSEAGTGSYEQYF. CDR3 bases read: TGTGCCAGCAGTGAAGCTGGGACAGGGTCCTACGAG.

In the case of this clone: Sequencing ends 3 residues short of the CDR3 end; the germline J gene provides the rest. J is TRBJ2-2 and V is TRBV19, with D perhaps being TRBD1 or TRBD2 (5 bases each). The CDR3 sequence is 15 residues long. In germline, CDR1 is LNHDA, CDR2 SQIVND (reference sequence). The sequenced CDR3 bases are TGTGCCACCTCCGGCAGGGAGCAACTCTATTCACCG. Translated: CATSGREQLYSP. The whole CDR3 is CATSGREQLYSPLFF.

CDR3 DNA, as far as it was read: TGTGCCAGTAGTATGGGACTAGCTATCTACGAC. Translating it yields CASSMGLAIYD. The CDR3 in full is CASSMGLAIYDYTF. The chain uses TRBV19 and TRBJ1-2; maybe TRBD1 (5 bases). The read terminates 3 residues before the CDR3 end, so the remaining end is supplied by the germline J gene. The CDR3 is 14 amino acids. CDR1 is LNHDA, CDR2 SQIVND, per germline (reference sequence). The full variable domain, rest sourced from reference TRBV19 and TRBJ1-2, is DGGITQSPKYLFRKEGQNVTLSCEQNLNHDAMYWYRQDPGQGLRLIYYSQIVNDFQKGDIAEGYSVSREKKESFPLTVTSAQKNPTAFYLCASSMGLAIYDYTFGSGTRLTVV.

A note on this clone: Coverage ceases 3 residues before the CDR3 finishes, and the germline J gene fills in the end. V gene TRBV19 combines with J gene TRBJ1-6, with a weak D call TRBD1 (5 bases). Germline V gives CDR1 LNHDA, CDR2 SQIVND (reference sequence). The CDR3 totals 15 residues. V was shortened by 4 bases and J by 4 bases, with 11 bases between the two germline ends. CDR3 bases read: TGTGCCAGTAGTACGGCATCAGGGTATAATTCACCC. It yields the protein CASSTASGYNSP. The full CDR3 protein is CASSTASGYNSPLHF.

Notes on this clone: From the germline J gene comes the end of the CDR3, since the read stops 3 residues before it. This sequence joins TRBV7-2 and TRBJ1-6; 10 bases are a match to TRBD1. CDR1 SGHTA and CDR2 FQGNSA come from the germline V gene. The CDR3 extends over 15 amino acids. Unmatched junction bases numbered 8, after V lost 6 bases and J lost 9 bases. Here the CDR3 reads CASSYRDRGSSPLHF. The CDR3 DNA, read in part, is TGTGCCAGCAGTTACCGGGACAGGGGTTCTTCACCC.

On this clone: The read is 3 residues too short to cover the CDR3 end, so that end is filled in from the germline J gene. V and J are TRBV20-1 and TRBJ1-1, with 8 bases matching TRBD1. The V segment lost 3 bases and the J segment 3 bases; nucleotides outside the gene matches: 3. The CDR3 runs 13 residues. Germline CDR1 and CDR2: DFQATT and SNEGSKA (reference sequence). The part of the CDR3 DNA that was read is TGCAGTGCTAGCAGGGGGCCGTACACTGAA. It codes for CSASRGPYTE. The full CDR3 sequence reads CSASRGPYTEAFF.

Concerning this clone itself: Sequencing ends 3 residues short of the CDR3 end; the germline J gene provides the rest. This chain uses TRBV7-9 with TRBJ1-1; perhaps TRBD1 as D (5 bases). CDR1 SEHNR and CDR2 FQNEAQ come from the germline V gene (reference sequence). V was trimmed by 1 base and J by 4 bases, leaving 10 bases between them. This CDR3 spans 14 amino acids. The CDR3 DNA, read in part, is TGTGCCAGCAGCTTAGAGGGCAGGGCCACTGAA. It specifies CASSLEGRATE. The entire CDR3 protein is CASSLEGRATEAFF. Complete variable domain (other parts from reference TRBV7-9 and TRBJ1-1): DTGVSQNPRHKITKRGQNVTFRCDPISEHNRLYWYRQTLGQGPEFLTYFQNEAQLEKSRLLSDRFSAERPKGSFSTLEIQRTEQGDSAMYLCASSLEGRATEAFFGQGTRLTVV.

With respect to this clone: The CDR3 end lies 3 residues beyond the end of the read and is filled in from the germline J gene. The genes are TRBV20-1 and TRBJ2-1; 12 bases are a match to TRBD2. The CDR3 is 17 amino acids. The junction had 7 bases not matched to a gene; V was cut back by 4 bases and J by 0 bases. The germline gives CDR1 DFQATT, CDR2 SNEGSKA (reference sequence). The part of the CDR3 DNA that was read is TGCAGTGCTACCCGGACTAGCGGGACCCCCTCCTACAATGAG. It translates to CSATRTSGTPSYNE. The entire CDR3 protein is CSATRTSGTPSYNEQFF.

For this clone: The read falls 3 residues short of the CDR3 end, and the missing part is taken from the germline J gene. This chain links TRBV6-1 with TRBJ2-5, with 9 bases lining up with TRBD1. V was clipped by 2 bases and J by 5 bases; unmatched bases: 6. Germline V gene lookup returns CDR1 MNHNS and CDR2 SASEGT. The CDR3 totals 15 residues. The CDR3 loop is CASSEQGQGFETQYF. The CDR3 DNA, read in part, is TGTGCCAGCAGTGAACAAGGACAGGGGTTCGAGACC.

Comment on this clone: A junction boundary mismatches the germline segment, possibly from a read error. From the germline J gene comes the end of the CDR3, since the read stops 3 residues before it. This specimen includes other DNA sequences encoding the same CDR3. This chain joins TRBV7-9 and TRBJ2-2; D is perhaps TRBD1 (6 bases). CDR1 is SEHNR, CDR2 FQNEAQ, per germline (reference sequence). CDR3 length equals 13 residues. The DNA read from the CDR3 is TGTGCAAGCAGCCTCACAGGGTTGGGGGAG. Translation gives CASSLTGLGE. The whole CDR3 protein is CASSLTGLGELFF.

Regarding this clone: The read is 3 residues too short to cover the CDR3 end, so that end is filled in from the germline J gene. The chain is built from TRBV5-1 and TRBJ2-5; D gene ambiguous. With 4 bases removed from V and 5 bases from J, the gap between germline ends came to 18 bases. CDR3 length: 15 amino acids. Per germline, CDR1 SGHRS and CDR2 YFSETQ. CDR3 loop: CASSPLAPIGETQYF. Partial CDR3 DNA: TGCGCCAGCAGCCCCTTGGCGCCAATCGGGGAGACC.

Considering frequency, this clone is medium-sized. The CDR3 end is not reached by the read, which stops 3 residues before it; the germline J gene fills it in. V gene TRBV7-8 combines with J gene TRBJ2-6, with D unclear. Germline lookup yields CDR1 SGHVS and CDR2 FQNEAQ. The V end lost 6 bases, the J end lost 0 bases, and 15 bases lay between the germline ends. The CDR3 contains 17 residues. Partial CDR3 DNA: TGTGCCAGCAGAGGTACCTCGCTTATCTCTGGGGCCAACGTC. This gives the protein CASRGTSLISGANV. The whole CDR3 is CASRGTSLISGANVLTF.